This T cell receptor (beta chain) derives from a study of identical twins. The CDR3 sequence is 13 residues long. CDR1 is SGHNT, CDR2 YENEEA, per germline. J gave up 0 bases and V 11 bases, and 6 bases lay outside the gene matches. MiXCR, applied by TCRdb to the 5' RACE reads, yields one record per CDR3 protein. This sample has fewer than 800,000 distinct CDR3 sequences; just over 7% occur once, and the top ten carry about 1.5%. At least ten counts were recorded for this clonotype. Its antigen is still unknown. Study-wide results and caveats: Abundant beta clonotypes from cord blood had fewer insertions, unlike memory repertoires, which showed none. Not following the same donors, the study drew its conclusions from cross-sectional statistical analysis.

The sample also formed part of further work on yellow fever vaccine responses in identical twins.

The sequenced sample consisted of PBMCs. The receptor was isolated from a woman under 30 in good health. The chain combines TRBV11-3 with TRBJ1-2, with TRBD1 matching 7 bases. The CDR3 reads CAAPTGTNYGYTF. DNA for the CDR3: TGTGCCGCCCCGACAGGGACTAACTATGGCTACACCTTC.